One sample yielded the 17 T cell receptor beta chains listed below, sequenced in a study of control samples from healthy donors and cancer patients. Sequencing used immunoSEQ multiplex PCR; TCRdb keeps in-frame clones, though not all of them. The data show tens of thousands of clones, more than 70% seen once. Sequencing was performed on PBMCs. These receptor sequences come from a woman between 55 and 75 years old with lung cancer.

This clone was seen more than once but under ten times. This chain connects TRBV12-3 or TRBV12-4 to TRBJ2-7, with D uncertain. The CDR3 sequence is 13 residues long. The V end was cut by 2 bases, the J end by 4 bases, with 9 bases between. The CDR3 sequence is CASSLSLGYEQYF. The DNA of the CDR3 is TGTGCCAGCAGTTTAAGCTTGGGGTACGAGCAGTACTTC.

This clone was recorded once. This chain links TRBV11-2 with TRBJ1-6, with D uncertain. There are 16 residues in the CDR3. Trimming shortened V by 5 bases and J by 7 bases, and 18 bases separated the two germline ends. The germline V gene encodes CDR1 SGHAT and CDR2 FQNNGV. The CDR3 reads CASSLLLRGGNSPLHF. The CDR3 nucleotides read TGTGCCAGCAGCCTCCTTTTGCGGGGAGGGAATTCACCCCTCCACTTT.

J is TRBJ2-2 and V is TRBV3-1 (or the pseudogene TRBV3-2); TRBD1 agrees at 9 bases. The CDR3 consists of 13 residues. V trimming: 10 bases; J trimming: 4 bases; junction bases outside the gene matches: 4. From germline, CDR1 is LGHDT and CDR2 YNNKEL (reference sequence). The CDR3: CATLGQGTGELFF. Written as DNA, the CDR3 is TGTGCCACCCTGGGACAGGGCACCGGGGAGCTGTTTTTT.

This rearrangement joins TRBV7-9 to TRBJ1-3, with D possibly being TRBD1 (5 bases). Between the trimmed V and J ends, which lost 5 bases and 3 bases, there was a span of 14 bases. The CDR3 runs 15 residues. Per the germline V gene, CDR1 is SEHNR and CDR2 is FQNEAQ (reference sequence). The CDR3 DNA reads TGTGCCAGCAGCACCCGACAGAGCCTTGGAAACACCATATATTTT. Translation gives CASSTRQSLGNTIYF.

The chain is built from TRBV5-1 and TRBJ1-1; tentatively, D is TRBD1 (5 bases). Trimming left V 5 bases short and J 1 base short, with 12 bases between. Germline CDR1 and CDR2: SGHRS and YFSETQ. This CDR3 is built from 14 residues. The CDR3 coding sequence is TGCGCCAGCAGTCCAGGGTCGGGGAACACTGAAGCTTTCTTT. Residues: CASSPGSGNTEAFF.

The V gene is TRBV11-2, the J gene TRBJ2-7; TRBD1 matches 7 bases. With V trimmed by 2 bases and J by 0 bases, 7 bases remained unmatched. The CDR3 totals 16 residues. Per the germline V gene, CDR1 is SGHAT and CDR2 is FQNNGV. Here the CDR3 DNA reads TGTGCCAGCAGCTTAAAGGGGGCGGCGAGCTCCTACGAGCAGTACTTC. Translation: CASSLKGAASSYEQYF.

This sequence joins TRBV19 and TRBJ2-2; the match to TRBD1 covers 9 bases. CDR1 is LNHDA and CDR2 is SQIVND in the germline V gene (reference sequence). The V gene end was trimmed by 3 bases and the J gene end by 3 bases; junction bases not matched to a gene: 5. The CDR3 has 16 amino acids. CDR3 protein: CASSIPGQGDTGELFF. As DNA, the CDR3 is TGTGCCAGTAGTATTCCGGGACAGGGTGACACCGGGGAGCTGTTTTTT. Supplemented by reference TRBV19 and TRBJ2-2, the full variable domain reads DGGITQSPKYLFRKEGQNVTLSCEQNLNHDAMYWYRQDPGQGLRLIYYSQIVNDFQKGDIAEGYSVSREKKESFPLTVTSAQKNPTAFYLCASSIPGQGDTGELFFGEGSRLTVL.

CDR3 DNA sequence: TGTGCCAGCACGGACTTCAATCAGCCCCAGCATTTT. Protein product: CASTDFNQPQHF. V is TRBV6-5 and J is TRBJ1-5; D not certain. In germline, CDR1 is MNHEY, CDR2 SVGAGI. The CDR3 has 12 amino acids. Trimming shortened V by 7 bases and J by 3 bases, and 7 bases separated the two germline ends.

This rearrangement joins TRBV19 to TRBJ1-6; D is undetermined. Germline-derived CDR1 and CDR2 are LNHDA and SQIVND (reference sequence). The CDR3 spans 17 residues. V was trimmed by 3 bases and J by 11 bases, leaving 23 bases between them. The CDR3 is CASSITTGAGDLTPLHF. In DNA form, the CDR3 reads TGTGCCAGTAGTATTACTACCGGAGCCGGGGATTTGACACCCCTCCACTTT.

The V and J genes are TRBV5-6 and TRBJ2-1; D may be TRBD1 (8 bases). This CDR3 contains 17 residues. Germline V gene data show CDR1 as SGHDT and CDR2 as YYEEEE. V was cut by 4 bases and J by 3 bases, with 20 bases left in between. CDR3: CASSKTGEASGYNEQFF. CDR3 coding DNA: TGTGCCAGCAGCAAGACAGGGGAGGCTAGCGGCTACAATGAGCAGTTCTTC.

The chain combines TRBV15 with TRBJ1-2, with 8 bases that match TRBD1. Unmatched junction bases numbered 2, after V lost 3 bases and J lost 2 bases. The CDR3 runs 14 residues. Germline V gene data show CDR1 as LNHNV and CDR2 as YYDKDF (reference sequence). The CDR3 nucleotides read TGTGCCACCAGCAGGGGGGACAGGAACTATGGCTACACCTTC. Protein product: CATSRGDRNYGYTF.

This clone was detected only once. The chain links TRBV5-1 to TRBJ2-1, with 8 bases fitting TRBD2. Germline CDR1 reads SGHRS; CDR2 reads YFSETQ. The CDR3 has 16 amino acids. Trimming took 4 bases from V and 7 from J; bases not matched to a gene: 13. This CDR3 reads CASSPVGLGGKNEQFF. DNA of the CDR3: TGCGCCAGCAGCCCAGTGGGACTAGGGGGTAAGAATGAGCAGTTCTTC.

The CDR3 DNA reads as TGTGCCAGCAGTTACTCGTTCCGGACCAATCAGCCCCAGCATTTT. Amino acid sequence: CASSYSFRTNQPQHF. This chain connects TRBV6-5 to TRBJ1-5; D gene uncertain. CDR1 is MNHEY, CDR2 SVGAGI, per germline. The CDR3 length is 15 residues. Trimming left V 0 bases short and J 3 bases short, with 9 bases between.

The chain joins TRBV24-1 to TRBJ2-1; TRBD2 aligns across 12 bases. The CDR3 consists of 17 residues. Trimming removed 3 bases from V and 6 bases from J; junction bases left unmatched: 8. Germline V gene sequence: CDR1 KGHDR, CDR2 SFDVKD. CDR3 protein: CATSDQSSGRALNEQFF. The CDR3 DNA is TGTGCCACCAGTGATCAGTCTAGCGGGAGGGCCCTCAATGAGCAGTTCTTC.

This chain joins TRBV5-1 and TRBJ1-5; 9 bases are shared with TRBD1. The V gene's germline CDR1 is SGHRS and CDR2 YFSETQ. V lost 0 bases, J lost 2 bases, and 0 bases stayed unmatched. The CDR3 is 15 amino acids. In DNA, the CDR3 is TGCGCCAGCAGCTTGGGGACAGGGGGCAATCAGCCCCAGCATTTT. Translation: CASSLGTGGNQPQHF.

The V call is TRBV18, the J call TRBJ1-1; unclear D gene. The ends were cut back, 3 bases at V and 4 bases at J, with 12 bases in the middle. CDR3 size: 14 residues. Germline CDR1 and CDR2: KGHSH and LQKENI. The CDR3 region is CASSPATTGTEAFF. In DNA form, the CDR3 reads TGTGCCAGCTCACCGGCAACCACGGGCACTGAAGCTTTCTTT.

DNA of the CDR3: TGTGCCAGCAGCTTAGATCTAGGGCCCACTGAAGCTTTCTTT. Translating it yields CASSLDLGPTEAFF. The chain carries TRBV7-2 and TRBJ1-1; no definite D call. CDR1 SGHTA and CDR2 FQGNSA come from the germline V gene. The CDR3 contains 14 residues. V was pared by 1 base and J by 4 bases, with 10 bases between.